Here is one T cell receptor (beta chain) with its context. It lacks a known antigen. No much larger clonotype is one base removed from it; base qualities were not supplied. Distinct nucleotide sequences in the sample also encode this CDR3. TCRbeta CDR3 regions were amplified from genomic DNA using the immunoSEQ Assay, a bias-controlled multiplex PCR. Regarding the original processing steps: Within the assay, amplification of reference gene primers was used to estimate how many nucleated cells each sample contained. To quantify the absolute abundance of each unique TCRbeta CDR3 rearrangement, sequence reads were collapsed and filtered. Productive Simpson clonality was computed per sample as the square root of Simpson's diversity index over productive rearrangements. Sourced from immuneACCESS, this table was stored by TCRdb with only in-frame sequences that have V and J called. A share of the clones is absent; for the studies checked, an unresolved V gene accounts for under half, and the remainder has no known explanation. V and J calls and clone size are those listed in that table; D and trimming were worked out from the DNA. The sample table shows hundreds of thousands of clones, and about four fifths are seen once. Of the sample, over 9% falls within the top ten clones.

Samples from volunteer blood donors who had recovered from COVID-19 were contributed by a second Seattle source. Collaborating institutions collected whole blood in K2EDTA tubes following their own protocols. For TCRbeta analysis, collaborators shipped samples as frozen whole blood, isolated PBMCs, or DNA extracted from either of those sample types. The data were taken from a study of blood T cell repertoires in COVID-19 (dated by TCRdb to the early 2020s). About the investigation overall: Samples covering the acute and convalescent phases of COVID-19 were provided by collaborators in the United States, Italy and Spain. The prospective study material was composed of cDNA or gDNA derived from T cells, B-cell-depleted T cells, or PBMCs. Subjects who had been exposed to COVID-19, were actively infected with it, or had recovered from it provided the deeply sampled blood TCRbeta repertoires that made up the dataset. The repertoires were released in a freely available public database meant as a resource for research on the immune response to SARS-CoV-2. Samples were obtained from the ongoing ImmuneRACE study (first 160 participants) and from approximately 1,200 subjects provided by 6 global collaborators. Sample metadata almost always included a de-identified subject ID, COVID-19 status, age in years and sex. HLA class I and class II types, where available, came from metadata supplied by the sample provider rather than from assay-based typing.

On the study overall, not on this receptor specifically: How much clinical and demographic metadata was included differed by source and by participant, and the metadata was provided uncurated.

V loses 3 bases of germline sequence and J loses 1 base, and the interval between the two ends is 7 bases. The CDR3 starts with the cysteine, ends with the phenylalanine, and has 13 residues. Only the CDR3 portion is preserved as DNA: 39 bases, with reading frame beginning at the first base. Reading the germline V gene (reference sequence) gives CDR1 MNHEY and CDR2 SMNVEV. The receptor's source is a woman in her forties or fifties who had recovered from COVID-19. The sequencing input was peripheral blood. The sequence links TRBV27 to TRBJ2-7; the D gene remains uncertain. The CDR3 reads CASSFRSSYEQYF. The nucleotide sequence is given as TGTGCCAGCAGTTTTAGGAGTTCCTACGAGCAGTACTTC.